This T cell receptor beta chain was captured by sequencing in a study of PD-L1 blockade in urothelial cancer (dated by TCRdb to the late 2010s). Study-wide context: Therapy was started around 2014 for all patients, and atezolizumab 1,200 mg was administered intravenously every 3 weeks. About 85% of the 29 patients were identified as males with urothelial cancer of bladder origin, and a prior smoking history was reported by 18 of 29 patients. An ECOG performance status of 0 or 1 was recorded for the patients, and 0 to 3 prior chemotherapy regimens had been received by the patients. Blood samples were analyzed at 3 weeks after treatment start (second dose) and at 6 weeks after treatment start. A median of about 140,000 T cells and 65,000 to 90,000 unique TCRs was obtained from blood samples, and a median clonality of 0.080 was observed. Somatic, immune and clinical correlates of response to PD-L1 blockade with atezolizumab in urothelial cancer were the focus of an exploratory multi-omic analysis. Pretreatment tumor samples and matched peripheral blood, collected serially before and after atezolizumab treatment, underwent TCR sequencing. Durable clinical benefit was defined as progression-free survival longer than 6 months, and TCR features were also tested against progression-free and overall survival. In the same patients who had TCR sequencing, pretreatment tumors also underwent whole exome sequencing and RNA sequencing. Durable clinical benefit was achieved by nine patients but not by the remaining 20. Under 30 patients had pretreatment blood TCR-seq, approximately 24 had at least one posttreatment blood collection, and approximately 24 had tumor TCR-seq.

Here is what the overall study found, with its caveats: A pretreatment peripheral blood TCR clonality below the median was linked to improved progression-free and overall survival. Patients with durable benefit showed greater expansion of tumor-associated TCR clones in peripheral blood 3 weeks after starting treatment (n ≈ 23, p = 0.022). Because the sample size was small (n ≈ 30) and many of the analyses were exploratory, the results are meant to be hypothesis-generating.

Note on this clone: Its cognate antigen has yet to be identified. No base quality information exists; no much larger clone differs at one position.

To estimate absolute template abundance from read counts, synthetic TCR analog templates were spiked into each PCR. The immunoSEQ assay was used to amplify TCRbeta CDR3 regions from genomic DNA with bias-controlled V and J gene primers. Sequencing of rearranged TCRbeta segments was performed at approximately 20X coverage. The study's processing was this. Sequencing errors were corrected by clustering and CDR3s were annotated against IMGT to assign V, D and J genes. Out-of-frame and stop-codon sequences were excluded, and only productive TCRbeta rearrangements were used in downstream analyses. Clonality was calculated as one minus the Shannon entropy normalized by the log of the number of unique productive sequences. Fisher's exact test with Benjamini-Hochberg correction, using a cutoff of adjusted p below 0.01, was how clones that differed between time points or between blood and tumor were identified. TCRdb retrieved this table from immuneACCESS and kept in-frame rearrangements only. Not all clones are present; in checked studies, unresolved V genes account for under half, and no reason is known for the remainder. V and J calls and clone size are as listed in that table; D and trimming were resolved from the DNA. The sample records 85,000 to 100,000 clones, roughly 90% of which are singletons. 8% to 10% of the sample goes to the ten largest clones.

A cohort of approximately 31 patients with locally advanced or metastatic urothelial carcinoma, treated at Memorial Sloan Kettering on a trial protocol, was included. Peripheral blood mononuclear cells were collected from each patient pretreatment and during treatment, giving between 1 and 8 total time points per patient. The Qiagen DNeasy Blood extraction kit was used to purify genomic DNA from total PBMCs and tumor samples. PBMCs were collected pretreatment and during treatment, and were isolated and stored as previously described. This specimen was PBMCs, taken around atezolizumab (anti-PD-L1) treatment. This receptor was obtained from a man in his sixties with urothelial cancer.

The bases are TGTGCCAGCAGTTACTCCCTACAGGGGGTAGGTGGCTACACCTTC. Its protein reads: CASSYSLQGVGGYTF. This chain is built from TRBV6-5 and TRBJ1-2, with 8 bases matching TRBD1. V ends up 0 bases short and J 7 bases short, with an unmatched junction base count of 7. Per the germline V gene, MNHEY is the CDR1 and SVGAGI is the CDR2. Spanning cysteine to phenylalanine, the CDR3 consists of 15 amino acids. Kept here is only the CDR3 DNA, which spans 45 bases and is read in frame from base 1.